This T cell receptor (beta chain) was found in a study of OX40 agonist ivuxolimab in advanced cancers. A note on the overall study: Ivuxolimab was a fully human IgG2 agonistic monoclonal antibody targeting the costimulatory receptor OX40 (CD134). Intravenous ivuxolimab was administered to patients every 2 weeks at six dose levels: 0.01, 0.1, 0.3, 1.5, 3 and 10 mg/kg. Of the approximately 50 dose-escalation patients, hepatocellular carcinoma was present in 19, melanoma in around 15, renal cell carcinoma in 9 and head and neck cancer in 9. The dose-escalation cohort was about 83% male with a mean age of about 58 years, ranging from roughly 23 to 90. Patients were allowed to have had prior anti-PD-1, anti-PD-L1 or anti-CTLA-4 therapy, and around two fifths of the dose-escalation patients had been treated with checkpoint inhibitors. Partial responses occurred in three dose-escalation patients, of whom one had hepatocellular carcinoma and two had cutaneous melanoma. The purpose of peripheral TCRbeta sequencing was to test whether ivuxolimab changed TCR sequence diversity and led to clonal T-cell expansion. The paper describes the monotherapy dose-escalation part (N of about 47 patients) of the phase I trial of ivuxolimab. Study-wide findings and limitations: Low levels of normalized T-cell clonal expansion were also seen in some nonresponding patients. The antigen specificity of the peripheral T cells that underwent clonal expansion was not determined. At doses of 0.1 to 3.0 mg/kg, clonal expansion of both CD4+ and CD8+ blood T cells was observed from baseline to week 6. On average, CD8+ T cells showed more expanded clones than CD4+ T cells after ivuxolimab. In the 0.1-3.0 mg/kg groups, partial responders had among the lowest normalized peripheral clonal expansion, particularly in CD8+ T cells.

A remark on this clone: Its binding antigen is unknown. With a far larger clone one base away, a read error is the likely cause.

From the cysteine up to the phenylalanine, the CDR3 has a length of 13 residues. Only the CDR3 portion is preserved as DNA: 39 bases, with reading frame beginning at the first base. The germline V gene sets CDR1 to SGHNT and CDR2 to YENEEA. Deletion took 5 bases off V and 2 bases off J, with a span of 10 bases between the germline ends. Genomic DNA was isolated from the sorted cells so that the TCRbeta CDR3 region could be sequenced. TCRbeta CDR3 regions were sequenced using the immunoSEQ Assay. This is the immuneACCESS table as TCRdb keeps it, with only in-frame sequences that have V and J called. A part of the clones is gone; compared with another copy, unresolved V genes explain less than half, and the rest is unexplained. For this sample the table gives about 84,000 clones, of which approximately 95% were detected only once. 11% of the sample rests with the top ten. The trial excluded patients who had a history of autoimmune disease or who were on systemic immunosuppression. Peripheral blood for TCR sequencing was collected from all dose cohorts at baseline, on cycle 4 day 1, and on cycle 7 day 1. Samples came from an open-label, multicenter, first-in-human phase I dose-escalation trial of ivuxolimab. The trial enrolled adults with locally advanced or metastatic head and neck squamous cell, hepatocellular, melanoma or renal cell carcinoma. Before TCR sequencing, CD4+ and CD8+ T cells were separately sorted from peripheral blood.

The rearrangement combines TRBV11-3 with TRBJ2-7; the D gene cannot be resolved beyond TRBD1 or TRBD2, each matching 6 bases. This sequence originates from an adult with an advanced solid tumor such as melanoma, head and neck, liver or kidney cancer. Sequences were derived from CD4+ or CD8+ T cells sorted from blood, sampled in a trial of the OX40 agonist ivuxolimab. The DNA reads as follows: TGTGCCAGCAGCCCCCGGGGGCCCTACGAGCAGTACTTC. Translated, it gives CASSPRGPYEQYF.